This T cell receptor beta chain was documented in a study of cytomegalovirus exposure and HLA in healthy donors. PCR used 60 Vbeta primers and 13 Jbeta primers. Clones were sequenced by immunoSEQ multiplex PCR, and TCRdb holds only the in-frame ones, with some missing. The repertoire holds fewer than 75,000 clones, with around three quarters as singletons. Of note for this clone: As yet, its antigen is unknown.

V lost 6 bases and J lost 4, with 18 bases in between. This CDR3 is built from 15 residues. Germline V lookup: CDR1 MNHEY, CDR2 SVGAGI. Study-level results: Later analysis identified a missense DCLRE1C variant that was linked to TCR beta V- and J-gene trimming. Specificity of three CMV-associated chains for CMV antigens was verified in vitro. Data from an earlier analysis indicated that most TCR beta V segments were productive either about 90% or about 30% of the time.

The J gene is TRBJ1-2, the V gene TRBV6-5; TRBD1 might be the D (6 bases). The clonotype originates from a woman between 25 and 40 years old in good health and CMV-seronegative. The sequencing input was PBMCs. In nucleotides, the CDR3 is TGTGCCAGCAGCGCCCAGGGGCCCGCCACCTATGGCTACACCTTC. This translates into CASSAQGPATYGYTF.